This T cell receptor (beta chain) was recovered during a study of neoadjuvant nivolumab and ipilimumab in lung cancer. About the study: Nivolumab 3 mg/kg was given days 1, 15 and 29, plus ipilimumab 1 mg/kg day 1 in combination.

As for this clone: What it binds is unknown.

TCRdb keeps only in-frame clones here, not all; method: immunoSEQ multiplex PCR. The data contain some 6,900 clones, around nine tenths of them singletons. Study-level points and caveats: Only a single major-pathologic-response sample was available for clonality analysis. Compared with tumor-adjacent uninvolved lung, resected tumors showed greater richness and clonality. From pretherapy to surgery, tumor richness and clonality rose with dual therapy.

The CDR3 sequence is 13 residues long. V gave up 4 bases and J gave up 8 bases, with 12 bases separating them. Germline values: CDR1 LNHNV, CDR2 YYDKDF (reference sequence). The V call is TRBV15, the J call TRBJ2-4, with D possibly TRBD1 on 6 matching bases. The TCR sequence derives from an adult with non-small cell lung cancer. Some clones in this sample may be carry-over from other donors' samples. This sample comprised tumor tissue, obtained after neoadjuvant nivolumab, alone or with ipilimumab, at or shortly before surgery. As DNA, the CDR3 is TGTGCCACCAGCATGGGCAGGGGAGACATTCAGTACTTC. This gives the protein CATSMGRGDIQYF.